The source of this T cell receptor (beta chain) is a study of blood T cell repertoires in COVID-19. Turning to the study itself: Sites in the United States, Italy and Spain provided acute and convalescent COVID-19 samples. PBMCs, B-cell-depleted T cells, or T cells were the source of the cDNA or gDNA that made up the material.

How the authors handled the data: Nucleated cell counts were estimated from reference gene primer amplification. Libraries were prepared by immunoSEQ multiplex PCR; TCRdb keeps only in-frame clonotypes and omits some of them. V and J calls and clone size are given by that table; D and trimming were obtained from the DNA. This table has over 110,000 clones, roughly 88% appearing once. CDR1 and CDR2 from the germline V gene are SGHVS and FNYEAQ. V gave up 3 bases and J gave up 4 bases; unmatched junction bases: 17. The CDR3 is 20 amino acids. This receptor was identified in a woman between 50 and 59 years old with acute or convalescent COVID-19. The sequenced sample was peripheral blood. V gene TRBV7-6 combines with J gene TRBJ2-1; 11 nucleotides line up with TRBD2. As DNA, the CDR3 is TGTGCCAGCAGCTTGGAAAAACAGGGTACTAGCGGGAGAATTTACAATGAGCAGTTCTTC. Encoded protein: CASSLEKQGTSGRIYNEQFF.